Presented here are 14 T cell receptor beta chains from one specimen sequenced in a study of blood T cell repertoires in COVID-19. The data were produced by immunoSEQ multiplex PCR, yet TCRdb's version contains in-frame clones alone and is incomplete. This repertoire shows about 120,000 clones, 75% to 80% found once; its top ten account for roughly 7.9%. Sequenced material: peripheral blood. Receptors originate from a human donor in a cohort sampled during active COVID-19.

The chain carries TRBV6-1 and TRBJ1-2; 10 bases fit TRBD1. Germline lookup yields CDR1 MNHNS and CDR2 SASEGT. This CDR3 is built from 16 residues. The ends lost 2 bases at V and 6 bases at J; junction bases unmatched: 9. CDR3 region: CASSERAGTGVDGYTF. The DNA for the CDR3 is TGTGCCAGCAGTGAAAGGGCCGGGACAGGGGTCGATGGCTACACCTTC.

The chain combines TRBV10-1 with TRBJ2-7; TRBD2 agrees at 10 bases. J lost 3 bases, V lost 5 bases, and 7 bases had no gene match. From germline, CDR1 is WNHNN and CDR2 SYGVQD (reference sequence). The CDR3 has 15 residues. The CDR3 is CASSPSGGPLYEQYF. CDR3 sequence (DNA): TGCGCCAGCAGTCCTAGCGGGGGACCTCTCTACGAGCAGTACTTC.

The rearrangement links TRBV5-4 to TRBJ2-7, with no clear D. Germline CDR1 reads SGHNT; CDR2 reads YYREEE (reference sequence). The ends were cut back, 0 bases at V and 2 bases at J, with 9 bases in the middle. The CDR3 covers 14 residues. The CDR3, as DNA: TGTGCCAGCAGCTTGGCCCCCTCTCCCTACGAGCAGTACTTC. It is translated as CASSLAPSPYEQYF.

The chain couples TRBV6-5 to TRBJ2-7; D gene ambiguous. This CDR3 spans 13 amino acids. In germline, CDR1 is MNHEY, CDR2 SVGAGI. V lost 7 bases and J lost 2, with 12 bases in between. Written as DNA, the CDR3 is TGTGCCAGCAAGAGTTCATACGCCTACGAGCAGTACTTC. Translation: CASKSSYAYEQYF.

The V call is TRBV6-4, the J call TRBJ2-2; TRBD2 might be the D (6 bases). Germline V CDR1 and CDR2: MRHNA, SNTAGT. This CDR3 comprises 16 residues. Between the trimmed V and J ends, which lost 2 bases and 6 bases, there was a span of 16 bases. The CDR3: CASSDRYSGLSGELFF. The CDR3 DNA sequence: TGTGCCAGCAGTGACCGGTATAGCGGTTTGTCCGGGGAGCTGTTTTTT.

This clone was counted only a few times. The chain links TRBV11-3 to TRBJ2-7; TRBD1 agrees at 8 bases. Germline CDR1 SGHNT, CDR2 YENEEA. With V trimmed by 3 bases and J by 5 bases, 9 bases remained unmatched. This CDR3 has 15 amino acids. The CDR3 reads CASSFRGPGPHEQYF. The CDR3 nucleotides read TGTGCCAGCAGCTTCAGGGGGCCGGGGCCCCACGAGCAGTACTTC.

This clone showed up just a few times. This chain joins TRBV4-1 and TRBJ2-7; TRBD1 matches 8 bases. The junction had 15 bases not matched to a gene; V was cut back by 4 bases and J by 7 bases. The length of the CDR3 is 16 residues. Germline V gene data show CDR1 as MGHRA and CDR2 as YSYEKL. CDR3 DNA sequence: TGCGCCAGCAGCCCCGCGCCCCGACAGGGGCGGTGGGAGCAGTACTTC. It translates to CASSPAPRQGRWEQYF.

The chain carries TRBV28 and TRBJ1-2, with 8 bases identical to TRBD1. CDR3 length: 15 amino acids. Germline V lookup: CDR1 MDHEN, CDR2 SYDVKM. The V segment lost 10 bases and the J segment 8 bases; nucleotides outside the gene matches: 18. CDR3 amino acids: CAIQGAPNVGRGYTF. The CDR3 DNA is TGTGCCATCCAGGGGGCGCCTAACGTAGGACGGGGCTACACCTTC.

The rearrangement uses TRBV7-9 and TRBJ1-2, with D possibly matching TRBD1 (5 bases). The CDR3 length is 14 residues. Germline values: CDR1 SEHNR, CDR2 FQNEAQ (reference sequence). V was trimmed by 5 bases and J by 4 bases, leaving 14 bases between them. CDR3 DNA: TGTGCCAGCAGCCCAGTGGGGGGGTCCTATGGCTACACCTTC. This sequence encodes CASSPVGGSYGYTF.

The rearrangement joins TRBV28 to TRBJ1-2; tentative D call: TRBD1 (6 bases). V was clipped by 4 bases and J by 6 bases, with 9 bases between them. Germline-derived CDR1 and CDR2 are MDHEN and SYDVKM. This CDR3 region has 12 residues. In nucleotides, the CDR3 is TGTGCCAGCAGTTCCCAGGGGAATGGCTACACCTTC. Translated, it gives CASSSQGNGYTF.

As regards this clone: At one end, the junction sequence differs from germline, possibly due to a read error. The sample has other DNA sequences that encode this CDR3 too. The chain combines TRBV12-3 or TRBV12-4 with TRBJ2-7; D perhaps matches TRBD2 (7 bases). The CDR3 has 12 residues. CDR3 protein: CASSLGGDEQYF. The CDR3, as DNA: TGTGCCAGCAGCTTAGGGGGGGACGAGCAGTACTTC.

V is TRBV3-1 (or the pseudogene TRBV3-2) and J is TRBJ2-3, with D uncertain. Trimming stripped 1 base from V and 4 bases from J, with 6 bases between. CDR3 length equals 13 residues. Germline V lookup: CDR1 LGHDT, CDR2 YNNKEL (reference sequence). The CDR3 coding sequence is TGTGCCAGCAGCCAAGTTAGTGCAGATACGCAGTATTTT. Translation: CASSQVSADTQYF.

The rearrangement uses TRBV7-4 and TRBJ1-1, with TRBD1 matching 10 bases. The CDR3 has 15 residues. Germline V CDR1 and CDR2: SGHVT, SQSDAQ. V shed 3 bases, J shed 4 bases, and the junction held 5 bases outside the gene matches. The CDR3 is CASSLADRGLTEAFF. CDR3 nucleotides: TGTGCCAGCAGCTTGGCCGACAGGGGGCTCACTGAAGCTTTCTTT.

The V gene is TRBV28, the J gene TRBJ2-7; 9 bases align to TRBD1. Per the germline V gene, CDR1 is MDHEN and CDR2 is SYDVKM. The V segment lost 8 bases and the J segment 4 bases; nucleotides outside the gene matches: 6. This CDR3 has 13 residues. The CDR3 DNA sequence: TGTGCCAGCGTACAGGGGGCGCAGTACGAGCAGTACTTC. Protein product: CASVQGAQYEQYF.